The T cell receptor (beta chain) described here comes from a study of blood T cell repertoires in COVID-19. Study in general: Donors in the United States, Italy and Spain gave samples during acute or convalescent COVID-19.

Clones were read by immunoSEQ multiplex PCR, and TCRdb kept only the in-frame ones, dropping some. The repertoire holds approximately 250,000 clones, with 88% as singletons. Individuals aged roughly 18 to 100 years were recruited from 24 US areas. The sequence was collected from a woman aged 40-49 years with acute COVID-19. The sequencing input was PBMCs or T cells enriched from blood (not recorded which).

The CDR3 loop reads CASSLGAGLEKLFF. The CDR3 DNA reads TGTGCCAGCAGCTTAGGGGCAGGGCTGGAAAAACTGTTTTTT. The V gene is TRBV7-9, the J gene TRBJ1-4; D is perhaps TRBD1 (5 bases). The V gene's germline CDR1 is SEHNR and CDR2 FQNEAQ (reference sequence). V lost 1 base, J lost 8 bases, and 11 bases lay in between. The CDR3 spans 14 residues.